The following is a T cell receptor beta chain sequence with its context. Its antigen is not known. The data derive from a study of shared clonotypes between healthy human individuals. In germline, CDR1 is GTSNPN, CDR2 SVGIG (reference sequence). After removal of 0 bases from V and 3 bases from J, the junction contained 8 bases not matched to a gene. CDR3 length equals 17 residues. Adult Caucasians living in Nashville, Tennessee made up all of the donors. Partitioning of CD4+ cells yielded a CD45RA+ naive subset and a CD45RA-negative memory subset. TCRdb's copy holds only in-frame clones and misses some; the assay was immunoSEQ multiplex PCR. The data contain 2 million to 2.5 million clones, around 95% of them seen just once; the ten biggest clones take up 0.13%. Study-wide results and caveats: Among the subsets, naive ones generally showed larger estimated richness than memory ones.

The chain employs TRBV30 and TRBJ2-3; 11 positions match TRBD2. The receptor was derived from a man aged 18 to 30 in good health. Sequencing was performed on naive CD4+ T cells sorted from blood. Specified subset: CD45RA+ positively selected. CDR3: CAWSVERTSGLTDTQYF. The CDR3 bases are TGTGCCTGGAGTGTCGAAAGGACTAGCGGGCTAACAGATACGCAGTATTTT.